The 12 T cell receptor beta chains below all came from one sample that was sequenced in a study of T cells in Graves' hyperthyroidism and ophthalmopathy. The source material, RNA transcripts, was used to amplify TCR beta CDR3 regions. During a first-round RT-PCR of the TCR CDR3, the HTBI primer set was used. TCRdb independently ran MiXCR on the multiplex PCR reads; one entry per CDR3 protein. The repertoire holds some 550,000 distinct CDR3 sequences, approximately 15% seen once, with around 3.5% in the top ten. Sequencing was carried out using blood. The receptor source for this set is a woman aged 40 to 50 with Graves' ophthalmopathy.

This clonotype has ten or more counts. V usage is TRBV12-3 or TRBV12-4 and J usage is TRBJ1-1, with D perhaps matching TRBD1 (6 bases). This CDR3 is built from 12 residues. Deletions cut 4 bases from V and 3 bases from J, with 6 bases between. In nucleotides, the CDR3 is TGTGCCAGCAGTTGGGGGCACACTGAAGCTTTCTTT. It yields the protein CASSWGHTEAFF.

This rearrangement joins TRBV11-2 to TRBJ1-4, with D possibly TRBD1 on 6 matching bases. Trimming cost V 1 base and J 1 base, with 13 bases left between them. This CDR3 contains 17 residues. Germline CDR1 is SGHAT and CDR2 is FQNNGV. The CDR3 sequence is CASSLGRGMKTNEKLFF. The CDR3 DNA reads as TGTGCCAGCAGCTTAGGCAGGGGAATGAAAACTAATGAAAAACTGTTTTTT.

This clonotype was found many times. The J gene is TRBJ2-1, the V gene TRBV28; D not certain. Germline assignment: CDR1 MDHEN and CDR2 SYDVKM. The CDR3 is 12 amino acids. Trimming shortened V by 6 bases and J by 7 bases, and 10 bases separated the two germline ends. The CDR3 is CASSSWINEQFF. The CDR3 DNA follows: TGTGCCAGCAGCTCATGGATTAATGAGCAGTTCTTC.

A few counts support this clonotype. The V and J genes are TRBV6-5 and TRBJ2-1; D possibly matches TRBD1 or TRBD2 (5 bases each). Germline V gene data show CDR1 as MNHEY and CDR2 as SVGAGI. The CDR3 has 17 amino acids. Trimming left V 0 bases short and J 0 bases short, with 12 bases between. CDR3 residues: CASSYSRGASSYNEQFF. Here the CDR3 DNA reads TGTGCCAGCAGTTACTCCCGGGGCGCGAGCTCCTACAATGAGCAGTTCTTC.

In this sample, this clonotype turned up many times. The chain recombines TRBV7-3 with TRBJ2-3, with 10 bases fitting TRBD2. This CDR3 has 17 residues. The germline V gene has CDR1 SGHTA and CDR2 FQGTGA. J was trimmed by 1 base and V by 3 bases; bases with no gene match: 7. CDR3: CASSFTPGTSGTDTQYF. DNA for the CDR3: TGTGCCAGCAGCTTCACTCCCGGGACTAGCGGCACAGATACGCAGTATTTT.

There are many counts of this clonotype. The V and J genes are TRBV12-3 or TRBV12-4 and TRBJ1-1; 8 bases match TRBD1. After removal of 4 bases from V and 3 bases from J, the junction contained 13 bases not matched to a gene. CDR3 length: 17 amino acids. CDR3 in amino acids: CASSYRTGLLGYTEAFF. CDR3 coding DNA: TGTGCCAGCAGTTATAGGACAGGGCTCCTAGGGTACACTGAAGCTTTCTTT.

V is TRBV19 and J is TRBJ1-2; D is possibly TRBD1 (5 bases). The CDR3 runs 12 residues. Germline lookup yields CDR1 LNHDA and CDR2 SQIVND (reference sequence). Deletions cut 5 bases from V and 5 bases from J, with 9 bases between. The CDR3 coding sequence is TGTGCCAGTAGTTGGGGCGTTTATGGCTACACCTTC. This sequence encodes CASSWGVYGYTF.

The sample holds many counts of this clonotype. CDR3 protein: CASSPGHIYNEQFF. The CDR3, as DNA: TGTGCCAGCTCACCGGGACATATCTACAATGAGCAGTTCTTC. The V and J genes are TRBV18 and TRBJ2-1, with a possible D match to TRBD1 (6 bases). V was shortened by 3 bases and J by 3 bases, with 9 bases between the two germline ends. The CDR3 spans 14 residues. Germline values: CDR1 KGHSH, CDR2 LQKENI.

This clonotype was picked up many times. The rearrangement joins TRBV18 to TRBJ1-4; D remains unclear. Looked up from germline, CDR1 is KGHSH and CDR2 is LQKENI. CDR3 length equals 16 residues. With 2 bases removed from V and 0 bases from J, the gap between germline ends came to 10 bases. CDR3 nucleotides: TGTGCCAGCTCACCAGTCGAGCACCCAACTAATGAAAAACTGTTTTTT. This sequence encodes CASSPVEHPTNEKLFF. Full variable domain (outside the CDR3, taken from reference TRBV18 and TRBJ1-4): NAGVMQNPRHLVRRRGQEARLRCSPMKGHSHVYWYRQLPEEGLKFMVYLQKENIIDESGMPKERFSAEFPKEGPSILRIQQVVRGDSAAYFCASSPVEHPTNEKLFFGSGTQLSVL.

The CDR3 sequence: CASSLDWSSGSYEQYF. DNA of the CDR3: TGTGCCAGCAGCTTAGATTGGTCTAGCGGCTCCTACGAGCAGTACTTC. This chain links TRBV11-2 with TRBJ2-7; TRBD2 matches at 7 bases. Trimming cost V 0 bases and J 0 bases; bases outside gene matches: 5. The CDR3 has 16 residues. Per the germline V gene, CDR1 is SGHAT and CDR2 is FQNNGV.

This clonotype was detected ten times or more. This chain joins TRBV30 and TRBJ2-7; 13 positions agree with TRBD2. CDR1 is GTSNPN, CDR2 SVGIG, per germline (reference sequence). V trimming: 2 bases; J trimming: 0 bases; junction bases outside the gene matches: 7. There are 17 residues in the CDR3. This chain's CDR3 is CAWSLSWTSGSSYEQYF. In DNA, the CDR3 is TGTGCCTGGAGTCTCTCGTGGACTAGCGGGAGCTCCTACGAGCAGTACTTC.

This clonotype was found many times. The chain carries TRBV3-1 and TRBJ1-6; possibly TRBD1 for D (6 bases). Germline V CDR1 and CDR2: LGHDT, YNNKEL (reference sequence). Deletions cut 4 bases from V and 9 bases from J, with 19 bases between. The CDR3 is made up of 16 amino acids. This CDR3 is CASSLNPGGHGSPLHF. The CDR3 DNA is TGTGCCAGCAGCCTGAACCCCGGGGGCCATGGTTCACCCCTCCACTTT.